Shown below are 21 T cell receptor beta chains from a single sample sequenced in a study of shared clonotypes between healthy human individuals. The assay was immunoSEQ multiplex PCR, and TCRdb's table has in-frame clones only and misses some. The profile shows roughly 1,500,000 clones, 98% to 99% of them singletons. The sample was naive CD4+ T cells sorted from blood. Subset defined: CD45RA+ positively selected. The receptors here all came from a man younger than 45 in good health.

The J gene is TRBJ2-7, the V gene TRBV5-1; the match to TRBD1 covers 8 bases. The germline V gene encodes CDR1 SGHRS and CDR2 YFSETQ. The CDR3 length is 15 residues. The junction had 6 bases not matched to a gene; V was cut back by 4 bases and J by 0 bases. CDR3 coding DNA: TGCGCCAGCAGCAGGACAGGGCCGAGCTCCTACGAGCAGTACTTC. It encodes CASSRTGPSSYEQYF.

The chain couples TRBV7-2 to TRBJ2-1; 11 positions match TRBD2. Germline V gene data show CDR1 as SGHTA and CDR2 as FQGNSA. With V trimmed by 4 bases and J by 8 bases, 4 bases remained unmatched. The CDR3 runs to 14 residues. CDR3 loop: CASSSQGLADEQFF. CDR3 DNA sequence: TGTGCCAGCAGCTCACAGGGACTAGCGGATGAGCAGTTCTTC.

This clone occurred once. This sequence joins TRBV11-2 and TRBJ2-6; D is unresolved. Germline CDR1 SGHAT, CDR2 FQNNGV. Trimming took off 0 bases at V and 1 base at J, with 7 bases between the two ends. The CDR3 has 16 amino acids. CDR3 protein: CASSLEIWSGANVLTF. CDR3 DNA sequence: TGTGCCAGCAGCTTAGAGATCTGGTCTGGGGCCAACGTCCTGACTTTC.

This chain links TRBV5-1 with TRBJ1-2, with 9 bases lining up with TRBD1. The CDR3 length is 14 residues. Germline V gene sequence: CDR1 SGHRS, CDR2 YFSETQ. The trim removed 0 bases at V and 4 bases at J, leaving 1 base unmatched. The CDR3 reads CASSLEDRGYGYTF. The CDR3 region has the DNA TGCGCCAGCAGCTTGGAGGACAGGGGCTATGGCTACACCTTC.

V gene TRBV10-1 combines with J gene TRBJ2-1; unclear D gene. From germline, CDR1 is WNHNN and CDR2 SYGVQD (reference sequence). The CDR3 length is 13 residues. V gave up 4 bases and J gave up 4 bases, with 8 bases separating them. CDR3 sequence (DNA): TGCGCCAGCAGTGCGGACCGGTACAATGAGCAGTTCTTC. Translation: CASSADRYNEQFF.

The J gene is TRBJ2-5, the V gene TRBV2, with 8 bases matching TRBD1. Germline V gene lookup returns CDR1 SNHLY and CDR2 FYNNEI. The CDR3 has 14 amino acids. J was trimmed by 2 bases and V by 8 bases; bases with no gene match: 7. This CDR3 is CASFRTGRQETQYF. CDR3 coding DNA: TGTGCCAGCTTCCGGACAGGGCGACAAGAGACCCAGTACTTC.

The chain links TRBV6-1 to TRBJ2-3, with D maybe TRBD1 (5 bases). The V end lost 2 bases, the J end lost 2 bases, and 8 bases lay between the germline ends. In germline, CDR1 is MNHNS, CDR2 SASEGT. The CDR3 contains 14 residues. CDR3 coding DNA: TGTGCCAGCAGTGAATCCAGGGTCACAGATACGCAGTATTTT. Translated: CASSESRVTDTQYF.

The chain couples TRBV5-3 to TRBJ2-2; TRBD1 matches 9 bases. TRBV5-3 is identified as an open reading frame with a role that is uncertain. J gave up 7 bases and V 4 bases, and 5 bases lay outside the gene matches. The CDR3 loop spans 14 amino acids. CDR3 sequence (DNA): TGTGCCAGAAGCGGGACAGGGCTTCTCGGGGAGCTGTTTTTT. The encoded protein is CARSGTGLLGELFF.

As for this clone: The same CDR3 can be traced to other DNA sequences in this sample. The chain combines TRBV5-1 with TRBJ1-5; D might be TRBD1 (6 bases). The ends were cut back, 1 base at V and 7 bases at J, with 12 bases in the middle. The CDR3 has 14 residues. CDR1 and CDR2 (germline): SGHRS, YFSETQ. CDR3 in amino acids: CASSLWGADQPQHF. CDR3 DNA sequence: TGCGCCAGCAGCTTGTGGGGGGCTGACCAGCCCCAGCATTTT.

The gene calls are TRBV18 and TRBJ1-2; the D gene is possibly TRBD1 (5 bases). The germline V and J ends were trimmed by 6 bases and 8 bases, with 19 bases remaining between them. Germline values: CDR1 KGHSH, CDR2 LQKENI. This CDR3 comprises 14 residues. The CDR3 loop reads CASSPGTQLEGYTF. In DNA form, the CDR3 reads TGTGCCAGCTCCCCCGGGACTCAGCTTGAGGGCTACACCTTC.

V usage is TRBV2 and J usage is TRBJ1-1; tentatively, D is TRBD1 (5 bases). Germline V lookup: CDR1 SNHLY, CDR2 FYNNEI. This CDR3 has 12 residues. V lost 11 bases to trimming and J lost 0 bases, with 10 bases between them. In DNA form, the CDR3 reads TGTGCCGGAGGACACTTGAACACTGAAGCTTTCTTT. It specifies CAGGHLNTEAFF.

The V and J genes are TRBV29-1 and TRBJ2-7; TRBD2 matches 7 bases. This CDR3 comprises 11 residues. Germline V gene sequence: CDR1 SQVTM, CDR2 ANQGSEA. V lost 6 bases and J lost 3; bases outside the gene matches: 2. The CDR3 bases are TGCAGCGTGAGGGACTACTACGAGCAGTACTTC. Translation gives CSVRDYYEQYF.

The rearrangement uses TRBV5-4 and TRBJ1-2; no firm D call. The germline CDR1 and CDR2 sequences are SGHNT and YYREEE (reference sequence). The CDR3 extends over 14 amino acids. V gave up 0 bases and J gave up 2 bases, with 8 bases separating them. DNA of the CDR3: TGTGCCAGCAGCTTGGGAGACGGCAACTATGGCTACACCTTC. Amino acids: CASSLGDGNYGYTF.

Of note for this clone: One junction end disagrees with the germline gene, perhaps due to a read error. The CDR3 reads CASSSAGQSSHEQYF. CDR3 DNA: TGTGCCAGTAGTAGCGCGGGACAGTCCTCCCACGAGCAGTACTTC. V is TRBV19 and J is TRBJ2-7; D is perhaps TRBD1 (7 bases). Per germline, CDR1 LNHDA and CDR2 SQIVND (reference sequence). The length of the CDR3 is 15 residues. The full variable domain, with the rest looked up from reference TRBV19 and TRBJ2-7, is DGGITQSPKYLFRKEGQNVTLSCEQNLNHDAMYWYRQDPGQGLRLIYYSQIVNDFQKGDIAEGYSVSREKKESFPLTVTSAQKNPTAFYLCASSSAGQSSHEQYFGPGTRLTVT.

The V gene is TRBV5-5, the J gene TRBJ2-2, with D perhaps TRBD2 (6 bases). V was trimmed by 1 base and J by 3 bases, leaving 13 bases between them. The germline gives CDR1 SGHKS, CDR2 YYEKEE (reference sequence). This CDR3 is 16 amino acids long. The CDR3 bases are TGTGCCAGCAGCTTGAGTTCGGGAGCCTACACCGGGGAGCTGTTTTTT. As protein: CASSLSSGAYTGELFF.

The table lists this clone with a count of one. The chain joins TRBV7-9 to TRBJ2-7; TRBD1 is a possible D gene (5 bases). Germline V gives CDR1 SEHNR, CDR2 FQNEAQ (reference sequence). Trimming removed 1 base at V and 3 bases at J, with 19 bases between. The CDR3 totals 17 residues. DNA for the CDR3: TGTGCCAGCAGCTTAGTAGGGTGGAATGACAGAAACTACGAGCAGTACTTC. It translates to CASSLVGWNDRNYEQYF.

Concerning this clone itself: An end of the junction differs from the germline gene, which may be a read error. This chain links TRBV15 with TRBJ2-2; 7 nucleotides align to TRBD2. CDR3 length: 14 residues. Germline V gene data show CDR1 as LNHNV and CDR2 as YYDKDF (reference sequence). The CDR3 DNA is TGTGCCACCAGCAGAGTTCGGGAGGCCGGGGAGCTGTTCTTT. Translating it yields CATSRVREAGELFF. The entire variable domain, with the rest obtained from reference TRBV15 and TRBJ2-2, is as follows: DAMVIQNPRYQVTQFGKPVTLSCSQTLNHNVMYWYQQKSSQAPKLLFHYYDKDFNNEADTPDNFQSRRPNTSFCFLDIRSPGLGDTAMYLCATSRVREAGELFFGEGSRLTVL.

This sequence joins TRBV10-1 and TRBJ2-1, with D perhaps TRBD2 (5 bases). CDR1 is WNHNN and CDR2 is SYGVQD in the germline V gene (reference sequence). V was trimmed by 0 bases and J by 5 bases, leaving 5 bases between them. The CDR3 sequence is 13 residues long. CDR3 DNA sequence: TGCGCCAGCAGTGAGTCCGGGAACAATGAGCAGTTCTTC. As protein: CASSESGNNEQFF.

This clone was seen a handful of times. CDR3 sequence: CASSLEGLAGGERRTQYF. In nucleotides, the CDR3 is TGCGCCAGCAGCTTGGAAGGACTAGCGGGAGGAGAGCGCCGGACCCAGTACTTC. V and J are TRBV5-1 and TRBJ2-5; 14 bases match TRBD2. V trimming: 0 bases; J trimming: 7 bases; junction bases outside the gene matches: 11. The germline V gene has CDR1 SGHRS and CDR2 YFSETQ. CDR3 length equals 18 residues.

The V and J genes are TRBV25-1 and TRBJ2-1; TRBD2 matches at 7 bases. CDR3 size: 15 residues. CDR1 MGHDK and CDR2 SYGVNS come from the germline V gene. V lost 6 bases to trimming and J lost 4 bases; unmatched junction nucleotides: 9. For the CDR3, the DNA is TGTGCCAGCAGGAGAGCGACTAGCAGATACAATGAGCAGTTCTTC. Amino acid sequence: CASRRATSRYNEQFF.

V usage is TRBV6-1 and J usage is TRBJ2-5; TRBD1 aligns across 10 bases. The CDR3 consists of 14 residues. V lost 6 bases, J lost 7 bases, and 8 bases stayed unmatched. Germline V CDR1 and CDR2: MNHNS, SASEGT. CDR3 loop: CASSAGQGIGTQYF. In DNA form, the CDR3 reads TGTGCCAGCAGCGCGGGACAGGGGATAGGGACCCAGTACTTC.